The clone carrying this T cell receptor beta chain has only a few counts. Its specificity is unknown. The data originate from a study of T cells after posttransplantation cyclophosphamide. Treatment was busulfan-fludarabine conditioning, a marrow graft, and cyclophosphamide on days +3 and +4. Assay used: immunoSEQ multiplex PCR; TCRdb lists only in-frame clones, some missing. The sample records thousands of clones, over 1.5% being singletons. The CDR3 consists of 14 residues. CDR1 SGHTS and CDR2 YDEGEE come from the germline V gene. V was clipped by 2 bases and J by 2 bases, with 7 bases between them. Notes on the study in general: Recipient CMV seropositivity and CMV reactivation strongly tracked TRB clonality. Blood and skin or GI T cell repertoires showed limited TRB overlap.

This clonotype was obtained from a young adult male patient who received an allogeneic stem cell transplant from a related donor, was CMV-positive, and had no GVHD. A share of the T cells may be of graft donor origin. Specimen: PBMCs, collected almost 250 days after a stem cell transplant with posttransplant cyclophosphamide. This chain connects TRBV5-8 to TRBJ2-2, with D possibly being TRBD1 (5 bases). DNA of the CDR3: TGTGCCAGCAGCTTCGGACAAAACACCGGGGAGCTGTTTTTT. It specifies CASSFGQNTGELFF.